This TCR beta chain originates from a study of shared clonotypes between healthy human individuals. Broader study findings: Sequencing depth was a factor that was expected to affect clonotype sharing among donors. The diversity represented, both genetic and in exposure history, was limited by few donors.

Per germline, CDR1 LNHNV and CDR2 YYDKDF (reference sequence). This CDR3 is built from 15 residues. The ends were cut back, 0 bases at V and 1 base at J, with 7 bases in the middle. Details on this clone: Its cognate antigen is unknown. Other nucleotide sequences from this sample produce the same CDR3.

How the authors handled the data: Filtering of immunoSEQ junctional sequences could not match full-length read filtering. The data were produced by immunoSEQ multiplex PCR, yet TCRdb's version contains in-frame clones alone and is incomplete. Clonal size and the V and J genes are those of that table, whereas D and trimming came from the DNA. Of 2 million to 2.5 million clones in the sample, almost 96% were seen once. V gene TRBV15 combines with J gene TRBJ1-5; maybe TRBD1 (5 bases). The clonotype was recovered from a man younger than 30 in good health. Sequenced: naive CD4+ T cells sorted from blood. Indicated subset: CD45RA+ positively selected. CDR3 residues: CATSRDRASNQPQHF. DNA for the CDR3: TGTGCCACCAGCAGAGACAGGGCAAGCAATCAGCCCCAGCATTTT.